The following is a T cell receptor beta chain sequence with its context. The CDR3 has 12 amino acids. CDR1 is SQVTM and CDR2 is ANQGSEA in the germline V gene. V lost 4 bases and J lost 8; bases outside the gene matches: 7. The method was immunoSEQ multiplex PCR; TCRdb's version includes in-frame clones alone and lacks a portion of them. Among over 15,000 clones listed, 70% to 80% were seen once. These data originate in a study of sequential checkpoint blockade in melanoma. Treatment here: randomized to nivolumab then ipilimumab (arm A) or the reverse (arm B). The source material was CD8+ T cells sorted from blood (inferred from file names), sampled from a patient given nivolumab and ipilimumab in sequence. The sequence was obtained from a human donor with melanoma. The chain carries TRBV29-1 and TRBJ1-1; 7 nucleotides agree with TRBD1. CDR3 protein: CSVVTGWDEAFF. CDR3 coding DNA: TGCAGCGTTGTGACAGGGTGGGACGAAGCTTTCTTT.